A single sample is the source of the 25 T cell receptor beta chains below, sequenced in a study of Ad26.COV2.S vaccination and SARS-CoV-2 variants. Noted treatment: some 19 received Ad26.COV2.S at low or high dose, single or two shots; 5 received placebo; per-sample allocation not given. The samples were gathered on day 63 after the first injection of vaccine or placebo. TCRdb's copy holds only in-frame clones and misses some; the assay was immunoSEQ multiplex PCR. The sample holds 200,000 to 250,000 clones; more than 75% are singletons and the top ten take about 10%. The material was peripheral blood, obtained in a trial of Ad26.COV2.S vaccine versus placebo. The receptors derive from a person aged 18 to 59 who received the Ad26.COV2.S COVID-19 vaccine or a placebo.

V usage is TRBV28 and J usage is TRBJ1-2; the D gene is possibly TRBD1 (6 bases). The length of the CDR3 is 15 residues. Germline V gene lookup returns CDR1 MDHEN and CDR2 SYDVKM. V lost 5 bases, J lost 0 bases, and 13 bases lay in between. CDR3 in DNA: TGTGCCAGCAGTCTGGTAGGGGGGGCTAACTATGGCTACACCTTC. Translated: CASSLVGGANYGYTF.

The gene calls are TRBV28 and TRBJ1-1; D call uncertain. Germline loops: CDR1 MDHEN, CDR2 SYDVKM. V was trimmed by 3 bases and J by 0 bases, leaving 14 bases between them. This CDR3 has 16 residues. This CDR3 is CASSFRPGWMNTEAFF. Written as DNA, the CDR3 is TGTGCCAGCAGTTTTCGGCCGGGTTGGATGAACACTGAAGCTTTCTTT.

The genes are TRBV7-2 and TRBJ1-5; a possible D gene is TRBD1 (5 bases). The V and J ends lost 5 bases and 4 bases respectively, with 15 bases between them. The germline gives CDR1 SGHTA, CDR2 FQGNSA. The CDR3 spans 15 residues. CDR3 region: CASSPSGLRNQPQHF. The CDR3 DNA follows: TGTGCCAGCAGCCCATCGGGACTGAGGAATCAGCCCCAGCATTTT.

CDR3 bases: TGTGCCAGCAGTGTCCTGAACAGGGACACTGAAGCTTTCTTT. Translating gives CASSVLNRDTEAFF. The rearrangement uses TRBV2 and TRBJ1-1; D perhaps matches TRBD1 (6 bases). Germline V gene lookup returns CDR1 SNHLY and CDR2 FYNNEI. Between the trimmed V and J ends, which lost 4 bases and 3 bases, there was a span of 12 bases. CDR3 length equals 14 residues.

The gene calls are TRBV30 and TRBJ1-2; unclear D gene. The CDR3 is 14 amino acids. CDR1 GTSNPN and CDR2 SVGIG come from the germline V gene (reference sequence). Trimming shortened V by 6 bases and J by 2 bases, and 16 bases separated the two germline ends. The CDR3 loop is CACQTGWGNYGYTF. The DNA of the CDR3 is TGTGCCTGCCAAACGGGGTGGGGAAACTATGGCTACACCTTC.

CDR3 amino acids: CASSWTSGPSYEQYF. CDR3 DNA: TGTGCCAGCAGCTGGACTAGCGGGCCTTCCTACGAGCAGTACTTC. The V and J genes are TRBV28 and TRBJ2-7; 11 positions agree with TRBD2. Germline V lookup: CDR1 MDHEN, CDR2 SYDVKM. CDR3 length: 15 residues. Unmatched junction bases numbered 5, after V lost 6 bases and J lost 1 base.

The chain has TRBV6-5 and TRBJ1-2; D perhaps matches TRBD1 (5 bases). Germline values: CDR1 MNHEY, CDR2 SVGAGI. Trimming stripped 4 bases from V and 0 bases from J, with 12 bases between. The CDR3 is 15 amino acids. The CDR3 DNA follows: TGTGCCAGCAGTTTACAGGTCAAAGCTAACTATGGCTACACCTTC. Translated: CASSLQVKANYGYTF.

The genes are TRBV5-1 and TRBJ2-5, with TRBD2 identical over 11 bases. This CDR3 contains 20 residues. The V gene's germline CDR1 is SGHRS and CDR2 YFSETQ. With 2 bases clipped from V and 5 bases from J, the junction kept 20 bases outside the gene matches. CDR3 sequence (DNA): TGCGCCAGCAGCTTTGTAATCGGGGTACTAGCGGGAGTCATCCCGGAGACCCAGTACTTC. Protein: CASSFVIGVLAGVIPETQYF.

This chain connects TRBV2 to TRBJ2-7, with D possibly being TRBD2 (6 bases). This CDR3 is built from 18 residues. Trimming pared 6 bases from V and 4 bases from J, leaving 28 bases between. The germline gives CDR1 SNHLY, CDR2 FYNNEI. In DNA form, the CDR3 reads TGTGCCAGCAGCAAGTTGGGGGAAGAGGGGCGGGGTGCGTACGAGCAGTACTTC. The encoded protein is CASSKLGEEGRGAYEQYF. Complete variable domain (other parts from reference TRBV2 and TRBJ2-7): EPEVTQTPSHQVTQMGQEVILRCVPISNHLYFYWYRQILGQKVEFLVSFYNNEISEKSEIFDDQFSVERPDGSNFTLKIRSTKLEDSAMYFCASSKLGEEGRGAYEQYFGPGTRLTVT.

The chain couples TRBV19 to TRBJ1-2, with D possibly TRBD1 on 5 matching bases. The germline V and J ends were trimmed by 1 base and 8 bases, with 8 bases remaining between them. CDR1 and CDR2 from the germline V gene are LNHDA and SQIVND (reference sequence). The CDR3 consists of 12 residues. The CDR3 loop is CASSIGQGGYTF. The CDR3 nucleotides are TGTGCCAGTAGTATAGGGCAGGGAGGCTACACCTTC.

The chain links TRBV2 to TRBJ2-3; D is perhaps TRBD1 (5 bases). The CDR3 runs to 17 residues. V was trimmed by 10 bases and J by 0 bases, leaving 23 bases between them. CDR1 SNHLY and CDR2 FYNNEI come from the germline V gene. The CDR3: CATTLDSTAPSTDTQYF. The CDR3 DNA reads TGTGCCACCACACTCGACTCGACAGCACCTAGCACAGATACGCAGTATTTT. The complete variable domain, with remaining parts taken from reference TRBV2 and TRBJ2-3, reads EPEVTQTPSHQVTQMGQEVILRCVPISNHLYFYWYRQILGQKVEFLVSFYNNEISEKSEIFDDQFSVERPDGSNFTLKIRSTKLEDSAMYFCATTLDSTAPSTDTQYFGPGTRLTVL.

The chain couples TRBV11-2 to TRBJ1-1; 8 bases align to TRBD1. V was clipped by 5 bases and J by 4 bases; unmatched bases: 6. The CDR3 spans 14 residues. Germline CDR1 and CDR2: SGHAT and FQNNGV. The CDR3 loop is CASSPQGATTEAFF. The CDR3 DNA sequence: TGTGCCAGCAGCCCCCAGGGGGCGACCACTGAAGCTTTCTTT.

The chain combines TRBV29-1 with TRBJ1-1; 10 positions agree with TRBD1. The CDR3 totals 13 residues. Germline values: CDR1 SQVTM, CDR2 ANQGSEA. V gave up 5 bases and J gave up 10 bases; unmatched junction bases: 10. CDR3 protein: CSVIGQGDNRAFF. The DNA of the CDR3 is TGCAGCGTTATTGGACAGGGGGATAATCGAGCTTTCTTT.

The rearrangement joins TRBV30 to TRBJ1-1; tentative D call: TRBD1 (5 bases). Germline loops: CDR1 GTSNPN, CDR2 SVGIG (reference sequence). The CDR3 sequence is 15 residues long. V was trimmed by 2 bases and J by 1 base, leaving 14 bases between them. The CDR3, as DNA: TGTGCCTGGAGTCCCTCGGGGGGGAGGAACACTGAAGCTTTCTTT. This sequence encodes CAWSPSGGRNTEAFF.

The chain has TRBV4-1 and TRBJ2-3; 16 bases agree with TRBD2. CDR3 size: 20 residues. With 4 bases clipped from V and 0 bases from J, the junction kept 10 bases outside the gene matches. The germline V gene encodes CDR1 MGHRA and CDR2 YSYEKL. The CDR3 sequence: CASSRIPGLAGGGSTDTQYF. For the CDR3, the DNA is TGCGCCAGCAGCCGAATTCCGGGACTAGCGGGAGGGGGAAGCACAGATACGCAGTATTTT.

This clone was observed once. The chain combines TRBV6-2 or TRBV6-3 with TRBJ1-5; the match to TRBD1 covers 10 bases. The V segment lost 6 bases and the J segment 6 bases; nucleotides outside the gene matches: 8. The CDR3 is made up of 15 amino acids. Germline V lookup: CDR1 MNHEY, CDR2 SVGEGT. DNA for the CDR3: TGTGCCAGCAGCCAGACAGGGGGCTTCGTTCAGCCCCAGCATTTT. Protein product: CASSQTGGFVQPQHF.

This chain joins TRBV12-5 and TRBJ1-2; D perhaps matches TRBD1 (6 bases). The CDR3 extends over 16 amino acids. Trimming left V 0 bases short and J 7 bases short, with 18 bases between. Germline lookup yields CDR1 LGHNT and CDR2 FRNRAP. CDR3 DNA: TGTGCTAGTGGTTTGGTACCGGCGGGGGCTTTCGGTGGCTACACCTTC. Amino acid sequence: CASGLVPAGAFGGYTF.

The CDR3 nucleotides are TGTGCCAGCAGCTTGGGCGGGGGGAGCTACGAGCAGTACTTC. Its translation is CASSLGGGSYEQYF. The gene calls are TRBV7-9 and TRBJ2-7; 8 nucleotides line up with TRBD2. CDR1 and CDR2 (germline): SEHNR, FQNEAQ (reference sequence). J lost 3 bases, V lost 3 bases, and 4 bases had no gene match. This CDR3 spans 14 amino acids.

The J gene is TRBJ1-1, the V gene TRBV21-1. TRBV21-1 represents a pseudogene. CDR3 length: 15 amino acids. The CDR3 nucleotides are TGTGCCAGCAGCAAACAGGGAGTGGGGGACACTGAAGCTTTCTTT. Its protein is CASSKQGVGDTEAFF.

This clone was found once. The chain employs TRBV28 and TRBJ2-5; weak D call: TRBD1 (5 bases). V was cut by 6 bases and J by 5 bases, with 22 bases left in between. The CDR3 is made up of 16 amino acids. Germline-derived CDR1 and CDR2 are MDHEN and SYDVKM. The CDR3 loop reads CASSRAVAGWDETQYF. Written as DNA, the CDR3 is TGTGCCAGCAGCAGGGCGGTGGCAGGGTGGGATGAGACCCAGTACTTC. Combining the CDR3 with reference TRBV28 and TRBJ2-5 gives the whole variable domain DVKVTQSSRYLVKRTGEKVFLECVQDMDHENMFWYRQDPGLGLRLIYFSYDVKMKEKGDIPEGYSVSREKKERFSLILESASTNQTSMYLCASSRAVAGWDETQYFGPGTRLLVL.

In nucleotides, the CDR3 is TGTGCCAGCAGCCTCCGGACAGGGCTTTCGAGTCAGCCCCAGCATTTT. This translates into CASSLRTGLSSQPQHF. The J gene is TRBJ1-5, the V gene TRBV7-2; 8 bases line up with TRBD1. V lost 5 bases and J lost 6; bases outside the gene matches: 12. Per germline, CDR1 SGHTA and CDR2 FQGNSA. CDR3 length equals 16 residues.

V usage is TRBV15 and J usage is TRBJ2-7; the D gene is possibly TRBD1 (5 bases). The germline CDR1 and CDR2 sequences are LNHNV and YYDKDF (reference sequence). The CDR3 consists of 14 residues. Trimming cost V 3 bases and J 5 bases, with 14 bases left between them. CDR3 region: CATSRPPGRDEQYF. The CDR3 DNA follows: TGTGCCACCAGCAGGCCCCCTGGCAGGGACGAGCAGTACTTC. Filled out from reference TRBV15 and TRBJ2-7, the complete variable domain reads DAMVIQNPRYQVTQFGKPVTLSCSQTLNHNVMYWYQQKSSQAPKLLFHYYDKDFNNEADTPDNFQSRRPNTSFCFLDIRSPGLGDTAMYLCATSRPPGRDEQYFGPGTRLTVT.

The chain has TRBV10-1 and TRBJ1-5, with D hard to call. The CDR3 has 15 amino acids. Germline V CDR1 and CDR2: WNHNN, SYGVQD (reference sequence). V gave up 0 bases and J gave up 6 bases, with 12 bases separating them. CDR3: CASSESMELSQPQHF. CDR3 in DNA: TGCGCCAGCAGTGAGTCGATGGAGCTGAGTCAGCCCCAGCATTTT.

The CDR3 spells CASSFRGYDYEQYF. The CDR3 coding sequence is TGTGCCAGCAGTTTCAGAGGGTATGACTACGAGCAGTACTTC. The chain links TRBV6-5 to TRBJ2-7; D perhaps matches TRBD2 (5 bases). Germline CDR1 and CDR2: MNHEY and SVGAGI. This CDR3 is 14 amino acids long. Trimming left V 4 bases short and J 3 bases short, with 13 bases between.

CDR3 coding DNA: TGTGCCAGCAGCTTTCGTCCCGGGGAAAACTATGGCTACACCTTC. It encodes CASSFRPGENYGYTF. The chain carries TRBV7-2 and TRBJ1-2; D remains unclear. Germline V gene sequence: CDR1 SGHTA, CDR2 FQGNSA. The CDR3 length is 15 residues. V was pared by 3 bases and J by 2 bases, with 13 bases between.